This TCR beta chain derives from a study of CD8 T cells in Susac syndrome. Study in general: Intravenous immunoglobulin alone or corticosteroids were being given to patients with Susac syndrome at blood draw, unless they were therapy-naive.

It was with random hexamers that 0.5 to 1 ug RNA was reverse transcribed. Using its own MiXCR run on the immunoSEQ multiplex PCR reads, TCRdb lists one record per CDR3 protein. The profile shows 100,000 to 150,000 distinct CDR3 sequences, roughly 94% of them singletons. This CDR3 has 15 amino acids. CDR1 and CDR2 (germline): SQVTM, ANQGSEA. V lost 1 base, J lost 8 bases, and 18 bases lay in between. The V gene is TRBV29-1, the J gene TRBJ2-1; no firm D call. The sample was CD8+ T cells from PBMCs. The sequence was obtained from a human donor with Susac syndrome. The CDR3 DNA reads TGCAGCGTTGAAGGCGCGGCGGTAATAACCGATGAGCAGTTCTTC. As protein: CSVEGAAVITDEQFF.